Included here is one T cell receptor (beta chain) sequence, with context. What this receptor recognizes is not known. No much larger clonotype is one base removed from it; base qualities were not supplied. V is pared back by 4 bases and J by 2 bases, with 11 bases lying between the germline termini. CDR1 is given as SQVTM and CDR2 as ANQGSEA, both from the germline V gene. From cysteine to phenylalanine, the CDR3 is 13 amino acids long. The DNA shown is the 39-base CDR3, in frame from base 1. Systemically healthy Caucasian individuals from Russia, 39 in total and aged roughly 6 to 100 years, were included as donors. Around 9.8 milliliters of peripheral blood were collected from each donor into EDTA-treated Vacutainer tubes. PBMCs were isolated by Ficoll-Paque density-gradient centrifugation, with at least 6 million obtained per sample. Total RNA, at least 5.5 micrograms per sample, was extracted from PBMCs with Trizol reagent. The percentages of naive CD45RAhigh/CD27high T cells were determined by flow cytometry on a PBMC aliquot from every donor.

The data originate from a study of blood T cells in healthy people across ages (dated by TCRdb to about 2015). Regarding the research as a whole: Template switching captured roughly one uniquely barcoded TCR beta cDNA molecule per two T cells in model experiments. Age-related changes in TCR beta repertoire diversity were measured in the study by deep sequencing normalized with unique cDNA molecular identifiers. Donors were grouped into four age groups: young (average approximately 15 years), middle-aged (39), aged (over 55) and long-lived (about 89). To avoid experimental bias, donors of different ages were distributed randomly across sequencing lanes. Two additional independent replicas of 1 million unique cDNA reads from the same blood draw were analyzed for two donors (one aged 18 to 29 and one aged 80 or older).

Receptors were amplified or captured by 5' RACE. Sequencing relied on an Illumina HiSeq 2500. A second PCR of roughly 7 to 11 cycles was performed with a sample-barcoded 5' primer and a J-beta primer mix. A unique molecular identifier was introduced onto each TCR beta cDNA molecule by a template-switch 5' adaptor carrying 12 random nucleotides. At least 2.5 million CDR3-containing paired-end reads were obtained from each sample. All of the RNA was converted into first-strand cDNA using the Mint cDNA synthesis kit, with a TRBC-specific oligonucleotide serving as the primer. Following uracil-DNA glycosylase treatment, all cDNA underwent a first 18-cycle PCR with the universal primers M1SS and BC2_uni_R. Per the source publication's procedure: For normalization, 1 million high-quality reads were randomly selected from each sample, with every read carrying a distinct molecular identifier. Instead of being binned into consensus sequences, reads with shared molecular identifiers were discarded. CDR3 identification, clonotype clustering and error correction used MiTCR with a Q25 quality threshold and the strictest error-elimination algorithm. Lower-bound total TCR beta diversity was estimated with a nonparametric unseen species model using Euler transformation. TCRdb ran its own pipeline on the public reads, namely fastp trimming at Q25 and MiXCR clone calling, and kept in-frame beta chains. Each record represents a unique CDR3 protein, reported with the most common genes and DNA among its rows. The V and J calls were determined by TCRdb, not by the authors. The sample table shows about 1.5 million distinct CDR3 sequences, and approximately 43% are seen once. The top ten clones comprise about 4.1% of the sample.

General study outcomes and caveats: Estimates of total diversity from one million sequenced T cells were regarded as lower bounds and underestimates. The CMV infection status of donors was not known, potentially confounding age-related changes in expanded clonotypes. Observed TCR beta diversity correlated strongly with the percentage of naive T cells measured by flow cytometry. Compared with the aged group, more naive CD4+ T cells, fewer expanded clones and increased TCR diversity were shown by the long-lived group, suggesting age selection. Observed TCR beta diversity per million T cells fell roughly linearly with age, and a significant reduction was already apparent by age approximately 41. Because profiling used bulk unsorted PBMCs, naive and antigen-experienced compartments could not be compared conclusively.

The TCR comes from a woman aged 18-35 years in good health. The rearranged chain carries TRBV29-1 and TRBJ1-1; a weak D assignment points to TRBD1 (6 bases agree). Sequenced: blood. The CDR3 here reads CSVAGQFNTEAFF. Here is the DNA: TGCAGCGTTGCAGGACAGTTTAACACTGAAGCTTTCTTT.